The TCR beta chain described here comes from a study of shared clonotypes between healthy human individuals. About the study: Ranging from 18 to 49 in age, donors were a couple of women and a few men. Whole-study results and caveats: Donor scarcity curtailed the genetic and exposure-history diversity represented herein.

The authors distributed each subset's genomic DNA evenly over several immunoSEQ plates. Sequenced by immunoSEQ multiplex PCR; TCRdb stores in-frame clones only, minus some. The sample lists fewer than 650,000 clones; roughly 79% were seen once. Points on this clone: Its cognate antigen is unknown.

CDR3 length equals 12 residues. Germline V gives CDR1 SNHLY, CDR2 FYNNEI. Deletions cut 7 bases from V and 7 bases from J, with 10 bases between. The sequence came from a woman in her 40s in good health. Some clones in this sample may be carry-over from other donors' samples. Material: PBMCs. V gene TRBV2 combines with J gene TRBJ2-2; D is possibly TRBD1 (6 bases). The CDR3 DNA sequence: TGTGCCAGCAACAGGGTCATCGGGGAGCTGTTTTTT. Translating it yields CASNRVIGELFF.